The clone carrying this T cell receptor (beta chain) has just one count. The antigen remains undetermined. The sample is drawn from a study of graft-versus-host responses after intestinal transplantation. Here immunoSEQ multiplex PCR was the method, and the copy in TCRdb shows in-frame clones only, minus some. The sample lists some 120,000 clones, around nine tenths occurring once. Material: unstimulated CD4+ T cells sorted from spleen or lymph node cells, obtained before intestinal transplant. This TCR came from a human donor who received an intestinal transplant.

The CDR3 is CANLRRASYYNEQFF. DNA of the CDR3: TGCGCCAACCTCCGGAGAGCTTCGTACTACAATGAGCAGTTCTTC. The chain combines TRBV10-1 with TRBJ2-1; D gene unclear. The germline V gene encodes CDR1 WNHNN and CDR2 SYGVQD (reference sequence). V was cut by 10 bases and J by 3 bases, with 19 bases left in between. The CDR3 has 15 residues.